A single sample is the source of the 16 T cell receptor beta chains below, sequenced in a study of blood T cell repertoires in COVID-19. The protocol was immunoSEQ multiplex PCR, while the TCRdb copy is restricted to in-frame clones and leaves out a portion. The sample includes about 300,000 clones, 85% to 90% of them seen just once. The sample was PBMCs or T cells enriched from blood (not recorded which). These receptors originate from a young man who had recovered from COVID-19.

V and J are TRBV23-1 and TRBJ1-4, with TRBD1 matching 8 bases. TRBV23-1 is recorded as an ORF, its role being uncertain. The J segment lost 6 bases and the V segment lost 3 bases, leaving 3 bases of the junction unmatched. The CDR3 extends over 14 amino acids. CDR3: CASSQDRVYEKLFF. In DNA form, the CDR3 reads TGCGCCAGCAGTCAGGACAGGGTCTATGAAAAACTGTTTTTT.

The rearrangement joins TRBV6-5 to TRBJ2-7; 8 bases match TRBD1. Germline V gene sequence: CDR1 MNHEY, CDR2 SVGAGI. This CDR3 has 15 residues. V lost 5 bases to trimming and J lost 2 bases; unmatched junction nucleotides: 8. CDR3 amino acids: CASSRTGPGPYEQYF. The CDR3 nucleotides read TGTGCCAGCAGTAGGACAGGGCCGGGGCCCTACGAGCAGTACTTC.

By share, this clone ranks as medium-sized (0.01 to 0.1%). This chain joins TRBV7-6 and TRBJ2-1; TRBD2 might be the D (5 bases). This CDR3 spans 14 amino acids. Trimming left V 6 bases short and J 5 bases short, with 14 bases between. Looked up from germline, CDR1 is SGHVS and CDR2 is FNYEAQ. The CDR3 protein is CASSVTISNNEQFF. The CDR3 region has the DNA TGTGCCAGCAGTGTGACTATTTCTAACAATGAGCAGTTCTTC.

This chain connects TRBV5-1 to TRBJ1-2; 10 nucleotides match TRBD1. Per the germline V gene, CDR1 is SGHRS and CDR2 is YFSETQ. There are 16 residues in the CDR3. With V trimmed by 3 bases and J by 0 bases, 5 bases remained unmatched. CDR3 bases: TGCGCCAGCAGCTGGGGACAGGGGACCTCTAACTATGGCTACACCTTC. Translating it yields CASSWGQGTSNYGYTF.

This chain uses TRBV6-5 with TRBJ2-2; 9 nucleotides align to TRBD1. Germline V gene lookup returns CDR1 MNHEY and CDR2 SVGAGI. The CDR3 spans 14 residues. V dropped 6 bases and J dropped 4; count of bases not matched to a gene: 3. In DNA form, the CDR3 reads TGTGCCAGCAGCCGGGACAGGGCCACCGGGGAGCTGTTTTTT. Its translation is CASSRDRATGELFF.

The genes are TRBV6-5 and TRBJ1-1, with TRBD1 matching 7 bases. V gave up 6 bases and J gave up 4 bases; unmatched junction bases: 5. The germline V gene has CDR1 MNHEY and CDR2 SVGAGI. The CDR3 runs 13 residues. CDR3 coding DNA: TGTGCCAGCAGAGGGACAGCGATCACTGAAGCTTTCTTT. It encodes CASRGTAITEAFF.

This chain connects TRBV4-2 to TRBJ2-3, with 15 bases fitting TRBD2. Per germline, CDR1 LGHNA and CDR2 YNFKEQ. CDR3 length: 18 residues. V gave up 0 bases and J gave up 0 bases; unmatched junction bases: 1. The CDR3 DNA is TGTGCCAGCAGCCAAGATGGGACTAGCGGGGGGAGCACAGATACGCAGTATTTT. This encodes CASSQDGTSGGSTDTQYF.

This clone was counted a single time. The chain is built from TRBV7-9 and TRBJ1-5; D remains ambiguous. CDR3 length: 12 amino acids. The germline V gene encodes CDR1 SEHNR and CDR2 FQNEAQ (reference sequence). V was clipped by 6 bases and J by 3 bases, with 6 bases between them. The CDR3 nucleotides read TGTGCCAGCAGGGCATTCAATCAGCCCCAGCATTTT. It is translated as CASRAFNQPQHF.

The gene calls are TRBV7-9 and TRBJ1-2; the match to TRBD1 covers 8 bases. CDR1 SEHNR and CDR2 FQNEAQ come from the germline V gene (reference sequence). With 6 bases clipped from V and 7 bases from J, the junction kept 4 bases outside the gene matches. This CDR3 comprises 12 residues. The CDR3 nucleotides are TGTGCCAGCAGTTCAGGGGGCTCTGGCTACACCTTC. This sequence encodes CASSSGGSGYTF.

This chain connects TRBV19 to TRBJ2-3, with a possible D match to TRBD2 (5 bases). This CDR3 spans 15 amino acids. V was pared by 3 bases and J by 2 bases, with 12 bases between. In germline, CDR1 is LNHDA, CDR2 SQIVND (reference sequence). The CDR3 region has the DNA TGTGCCAGTAGTATTGAGGACCGGGACACAGATACGCAGTATTTT. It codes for CASSIEDRDTDTQYF.

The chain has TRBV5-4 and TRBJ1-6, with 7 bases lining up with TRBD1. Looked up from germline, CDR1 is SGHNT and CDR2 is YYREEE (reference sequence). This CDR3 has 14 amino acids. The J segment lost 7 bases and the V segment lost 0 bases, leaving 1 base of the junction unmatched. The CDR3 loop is CASSLDRGNSPLHF. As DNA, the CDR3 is TGTGCCAGCAGCTTGGACAGGGGAAATTCACCCCTCCACTTT.

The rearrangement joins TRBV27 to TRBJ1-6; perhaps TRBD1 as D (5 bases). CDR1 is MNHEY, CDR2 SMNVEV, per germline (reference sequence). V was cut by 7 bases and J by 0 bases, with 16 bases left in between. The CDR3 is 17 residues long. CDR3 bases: TGTGCCAGCACAGGGTATGGGTTGAGCTCCTATAATTCACCCCTCCACTTT. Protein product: CASTGYGLSSYNSPLHF.

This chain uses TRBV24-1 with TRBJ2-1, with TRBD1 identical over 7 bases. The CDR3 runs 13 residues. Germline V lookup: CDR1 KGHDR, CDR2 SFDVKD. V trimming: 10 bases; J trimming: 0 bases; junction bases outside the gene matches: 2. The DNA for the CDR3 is TGTGCCACAGGGACAGACTCCTACAATGAGCAGTTCTTC. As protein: CATGTDSYNEQFF.

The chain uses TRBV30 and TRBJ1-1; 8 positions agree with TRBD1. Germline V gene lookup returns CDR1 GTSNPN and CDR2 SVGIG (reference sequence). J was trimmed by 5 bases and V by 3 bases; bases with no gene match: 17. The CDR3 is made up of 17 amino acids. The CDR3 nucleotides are TGTGCCTGGAGGAAATTCAAGACAGGGGCGCTAGGGACTGAAGCTTTCTTT. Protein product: CAWRKFKTGALGTEAFF.

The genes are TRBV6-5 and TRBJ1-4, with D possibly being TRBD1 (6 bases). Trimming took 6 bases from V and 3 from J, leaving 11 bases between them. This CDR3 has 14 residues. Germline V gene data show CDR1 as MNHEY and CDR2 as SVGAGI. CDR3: CASSRTEPNEKLFF. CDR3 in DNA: TGTGCCAGCAGCCGGACAGAGCCTAATGAAAAACTGTTTTTT.

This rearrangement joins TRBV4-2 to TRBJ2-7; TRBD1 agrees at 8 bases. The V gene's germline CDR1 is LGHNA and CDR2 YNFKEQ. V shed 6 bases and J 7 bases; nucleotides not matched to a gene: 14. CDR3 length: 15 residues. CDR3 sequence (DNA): TGTGCCAGCAGGCCAGGGGGCGGGTACTTGGGTGAGCAGTACTTC. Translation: CASRPGGGYLGEQYF.